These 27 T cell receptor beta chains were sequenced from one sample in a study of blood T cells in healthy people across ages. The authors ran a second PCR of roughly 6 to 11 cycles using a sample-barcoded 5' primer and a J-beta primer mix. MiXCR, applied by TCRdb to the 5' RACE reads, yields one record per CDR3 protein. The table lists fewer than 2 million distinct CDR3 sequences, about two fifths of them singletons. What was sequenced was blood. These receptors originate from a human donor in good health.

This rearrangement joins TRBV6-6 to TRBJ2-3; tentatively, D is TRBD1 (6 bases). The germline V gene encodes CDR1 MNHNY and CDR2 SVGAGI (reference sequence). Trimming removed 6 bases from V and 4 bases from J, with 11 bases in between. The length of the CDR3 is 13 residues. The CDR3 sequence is CASREQGSDTQYF. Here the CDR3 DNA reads TGTGCCAGCAGGGAACAGGGCTCAGATACGCAGTATTTT.

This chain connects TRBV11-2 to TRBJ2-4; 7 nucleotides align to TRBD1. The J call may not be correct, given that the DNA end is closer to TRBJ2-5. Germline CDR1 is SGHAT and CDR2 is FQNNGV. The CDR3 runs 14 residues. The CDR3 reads CASKRETGQETQYF. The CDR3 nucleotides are TGTGCCAGCAAAAGAGAGACAGGGCAAGAGACCCAGTACTTC.

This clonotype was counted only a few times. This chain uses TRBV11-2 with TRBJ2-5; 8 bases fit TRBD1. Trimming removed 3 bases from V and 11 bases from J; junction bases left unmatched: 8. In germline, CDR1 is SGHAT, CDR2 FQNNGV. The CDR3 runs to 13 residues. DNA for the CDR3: TGTGCCAGCAGCTTCCGACAGGGGAGCAAGCAGTACTTC. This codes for CASSFRQGSKQYF.

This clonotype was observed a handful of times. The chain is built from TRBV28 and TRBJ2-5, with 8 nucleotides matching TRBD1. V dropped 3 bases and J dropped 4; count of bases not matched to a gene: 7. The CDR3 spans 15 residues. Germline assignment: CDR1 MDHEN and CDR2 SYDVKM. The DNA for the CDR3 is TGTGCCAGCAGTTTTTCGGACAGGGAACCAGAGACCCAGTACTTC. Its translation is CASSFSDREPETQYF.

CDR3 amino acids: CSVGQGETIQYF. CDR3 in DNA: TGCAGCGTGGGACAGGGGGAGACCATTCAGTACTTC. This chain joins TRBV29-1 and TRBJ2-4; the match to TRBD1 covers 11 bases. This CDR3 is built from 12 residues. V was pared by 6 bases and J by 9 bases, with 4 bases of the junction left unmatched. Germline-derived CDR1 and CDR2 are SQVTM and ANQGSEA.

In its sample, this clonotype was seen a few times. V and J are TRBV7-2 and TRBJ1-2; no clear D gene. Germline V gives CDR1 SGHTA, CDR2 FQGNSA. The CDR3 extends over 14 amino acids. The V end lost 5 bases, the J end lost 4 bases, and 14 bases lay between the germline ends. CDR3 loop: CASSPRYRSYGYTF. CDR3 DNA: TGTGCCAGCAGCCCGCGGTACAGAAGCTATGGCTACACCTTC.

The chain's CDR3 is CASSQEFETRDEQYF. DNA for the CDR3: TGCGCCAGCAGCCAAGAGTTCGAAACTAGGGATGAGCAGTACTTC. The chain is built from TRBV4-3 and TRBJ2-5, with D possibly matching TRBD2 (5 bases). V was clipped by 0 bases and J by 11 bases, with 19 bases between them. Germline V gene lookup returns CDR1 LGHNA and CDR2 YSLEER. This CDR3 contains 15 residues.

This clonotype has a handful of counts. CDR3: CASSRGRGASSYNEQFF. CDR3 DNA: TGTGCCAGCAGCCGAGGACGGGGGGCGAGCTCCTACAATGAGCAGTTCTTC. The V gene is TRBV11-2, the J gene TRBJ2-1; D perhaps matches TRBD2 (7 bases). The CDR3 has 17 amino acids. V was shortened by 5 bases and J by 0 bases, with 17 bases between the two germline ends. Looked up from germline, CDR1 is SGHAT and CDR2 is FQNNGV.

This chain's CDR3 is CASSQRTGHYGYTF. The CDR3 bases are TGTGCCAGCAGCCAACGGACCGGACACTATGGCTACACCTTC. This chain joins TRBV6-2 or TRBV6-3 and TRBJ1-2; the D is unclear. The CDR3 runs to 14 residues. The V and J ends lost 6 bases and 3 bases respectively, with 14 bases between them. Germline CDR1 and CDR2: MNHEY and SVGEGT.

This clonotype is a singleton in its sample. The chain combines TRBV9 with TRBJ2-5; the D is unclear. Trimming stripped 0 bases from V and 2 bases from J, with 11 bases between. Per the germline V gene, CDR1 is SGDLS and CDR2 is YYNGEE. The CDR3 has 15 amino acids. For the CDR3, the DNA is TGTGCCAGCAGCGTAGAGGTAACAGCTCAAGAGACCCAGTACTTC. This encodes CASSVEVTAQETQYF.

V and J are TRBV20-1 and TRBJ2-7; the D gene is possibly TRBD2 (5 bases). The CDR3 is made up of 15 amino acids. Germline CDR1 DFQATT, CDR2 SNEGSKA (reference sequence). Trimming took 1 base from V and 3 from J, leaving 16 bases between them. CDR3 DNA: TGCAGTGCTAGAGTAACCGGCAGACTATTCTACGAGCAGTACTTC. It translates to CSARVTGRLFYEQYF.

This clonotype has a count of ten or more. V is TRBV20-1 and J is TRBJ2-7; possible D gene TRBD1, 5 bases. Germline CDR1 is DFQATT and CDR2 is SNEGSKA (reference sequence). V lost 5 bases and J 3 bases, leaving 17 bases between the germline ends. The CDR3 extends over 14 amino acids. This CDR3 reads CSAGRTSWVYEQYF. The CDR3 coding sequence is TGCAGTGCTGGACGGACATCTTGGGTCTACGAGCAGTACTTC.

The CDR3 DNA sequence: TGTGCCAGCAGTGGGGTATTCAACACCGGGGAGCTGTTTTTT. It translates to CASSGVFNTGELFF. The gene calls are TRBV7-2 and TRBJ2-2; no clear D gene. Germline-derived CDR1 and CDR2 are SGHTA and FQGNSA. The CDR3 spans 14 residues. Trimming left V 6 bases short and J 2 bases short, with 10 bases between.

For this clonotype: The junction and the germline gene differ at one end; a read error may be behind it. CDR3 sequence (DNA): TGTGCCGGCAGTTACTCGGGATCAATGAACACCGGGGAGCTGTTTTTT. Its protein is CAGSYSGSMNTGELFF. The genes are TRBV6-2 or TRBV6-3 and TRBJ2-2, with D possibly matching TRBD2 (5 bases). Germline V lookup: CDR1 MNHEY, CDR2 SVGEGT. The CDR3 loop spans 16 amino acids.

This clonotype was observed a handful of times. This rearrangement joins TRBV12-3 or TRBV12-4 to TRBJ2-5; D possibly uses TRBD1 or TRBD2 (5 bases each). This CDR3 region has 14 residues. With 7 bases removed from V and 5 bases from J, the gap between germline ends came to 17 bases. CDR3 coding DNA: TGTGCCAGCACCGAGGGGAACAGTTATGAGACCCAGTACTTC. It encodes CASTEGNSYETQYF.

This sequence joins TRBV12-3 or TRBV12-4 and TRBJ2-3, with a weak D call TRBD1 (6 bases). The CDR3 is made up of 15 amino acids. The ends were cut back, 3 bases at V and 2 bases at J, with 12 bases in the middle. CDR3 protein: CASSLRQGLTDTQYF. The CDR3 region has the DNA TGTGCCAGCAGTTTGCGCCAGGGGCTCACAGATACGCAGTATTTT.

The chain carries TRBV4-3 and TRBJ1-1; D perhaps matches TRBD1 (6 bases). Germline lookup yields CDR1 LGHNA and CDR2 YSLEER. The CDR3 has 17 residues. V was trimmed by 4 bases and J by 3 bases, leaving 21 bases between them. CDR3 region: CASSPSGAGEWHTEAFF. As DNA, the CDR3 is TGCGCCAGCAGCCCCTCGGGGGCAGGAGAGTGGCACACTGAAGCTTTCTTT.

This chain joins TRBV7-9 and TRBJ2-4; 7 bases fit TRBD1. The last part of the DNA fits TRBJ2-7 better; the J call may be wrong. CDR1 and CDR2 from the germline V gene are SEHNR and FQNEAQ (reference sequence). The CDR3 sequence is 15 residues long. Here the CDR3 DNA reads TGTGCCAGCAGCCATGGCCGTTTGACAGGGAACGAGCAGTACTTC. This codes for CASSHGRLTGNEQYF.

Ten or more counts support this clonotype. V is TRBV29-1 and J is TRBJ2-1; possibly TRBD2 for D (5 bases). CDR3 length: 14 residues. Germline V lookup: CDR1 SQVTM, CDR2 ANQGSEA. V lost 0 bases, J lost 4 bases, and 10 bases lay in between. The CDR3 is CSVEDEDLYNEQFF. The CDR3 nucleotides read TGCAGCGTTGAAGATGAGGACTTATACAATGAGCAGTTCTTC.

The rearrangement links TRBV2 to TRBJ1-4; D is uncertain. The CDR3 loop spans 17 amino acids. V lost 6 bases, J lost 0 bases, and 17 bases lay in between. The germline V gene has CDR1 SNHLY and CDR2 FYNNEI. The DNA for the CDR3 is TGTGCCAGCAGGGCAGGCCCTACCCTTGCAACTAATGAAAAACTGTTTTTT. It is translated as CASRAGPTLATNEKLFF. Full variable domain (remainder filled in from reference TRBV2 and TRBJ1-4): EPEVTQTPSHQVTQMGQEVILRCVPISNHLYFYWYRQILGQKVEFLVSFYNNEISEKSEIFDDQFSVERPDGSNFTLKIRSTKLEDSAMYFCASRAGPTLATNEKLFFGSGTQLSVL.

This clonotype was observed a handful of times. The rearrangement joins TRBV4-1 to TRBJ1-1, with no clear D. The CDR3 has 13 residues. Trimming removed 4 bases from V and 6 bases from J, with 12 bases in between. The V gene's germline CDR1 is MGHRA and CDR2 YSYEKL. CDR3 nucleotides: TGCGCCAGCAGCCTGCCGGGGTTCGCTGAAGCTTTCTTT. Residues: CASSLPGFAEAFF.

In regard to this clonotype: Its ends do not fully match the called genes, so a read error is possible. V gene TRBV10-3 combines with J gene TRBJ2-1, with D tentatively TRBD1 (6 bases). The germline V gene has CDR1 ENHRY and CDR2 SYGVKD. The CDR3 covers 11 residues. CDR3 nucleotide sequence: TGTGCCGTCAGGGGTTCTAATGAGCAGTTCTTC. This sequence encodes CAVRGSNEQFF.

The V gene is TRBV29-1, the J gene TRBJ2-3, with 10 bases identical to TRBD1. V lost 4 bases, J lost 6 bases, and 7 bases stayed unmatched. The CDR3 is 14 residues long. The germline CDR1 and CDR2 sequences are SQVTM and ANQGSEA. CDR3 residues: CSVVGTGDRDTQYF. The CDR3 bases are TGCAGCGTTGTTGGGACAGGGGACCGGGATACGCAGTATTTT.

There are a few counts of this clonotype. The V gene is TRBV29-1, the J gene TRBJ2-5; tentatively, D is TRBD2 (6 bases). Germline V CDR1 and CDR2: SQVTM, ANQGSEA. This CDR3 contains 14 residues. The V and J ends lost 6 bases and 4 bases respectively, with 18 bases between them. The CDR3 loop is CSVGGGQKGETQYF. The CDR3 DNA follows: TGCAGCGTCGGGGGTGGGCAGAAAGGAGAGACCCAGTACTTC. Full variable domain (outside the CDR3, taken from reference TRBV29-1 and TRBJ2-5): SAVISQKPSRDICQRGTSLTIQCQVDSQVTMMFWYRQQPGQSLTLIATANQGSEATYESGFVIDKFPISRPNLTFSTLTVSNMSPEDSSIYLCSVGGGQKGETQYFGPGTRLLVL.

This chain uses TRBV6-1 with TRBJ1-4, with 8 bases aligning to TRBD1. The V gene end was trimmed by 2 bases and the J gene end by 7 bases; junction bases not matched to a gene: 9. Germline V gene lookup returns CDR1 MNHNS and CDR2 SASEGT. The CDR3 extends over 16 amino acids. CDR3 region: CASSELWRDRPEKLFF. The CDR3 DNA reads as TGTGCCAGCAGTGAATTGTGGAGGGACAGGCCTGAAAAACTGTTTTTT.

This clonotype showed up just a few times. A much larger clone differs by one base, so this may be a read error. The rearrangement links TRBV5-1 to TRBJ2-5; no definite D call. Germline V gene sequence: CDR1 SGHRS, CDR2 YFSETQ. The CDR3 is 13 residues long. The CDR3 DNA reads TGTGCCAGCAGCTTAAGTGTCGAAGAGACCCAGTACTTC. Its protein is CASSLSVEETQYF.

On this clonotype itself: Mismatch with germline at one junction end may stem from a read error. CDR3 region: CANSLGGQGFYTF. In nucleotides, the CDR3 is TGTGCCAACAGTTTAGGGGGGCAAGGATTCTACACCTTC. The chain has TRBV12-3 or TRBV12-4 and TRBJ1-2; a weak D match, TRBD1 (6 bases). The CDR3 has 13 residues.